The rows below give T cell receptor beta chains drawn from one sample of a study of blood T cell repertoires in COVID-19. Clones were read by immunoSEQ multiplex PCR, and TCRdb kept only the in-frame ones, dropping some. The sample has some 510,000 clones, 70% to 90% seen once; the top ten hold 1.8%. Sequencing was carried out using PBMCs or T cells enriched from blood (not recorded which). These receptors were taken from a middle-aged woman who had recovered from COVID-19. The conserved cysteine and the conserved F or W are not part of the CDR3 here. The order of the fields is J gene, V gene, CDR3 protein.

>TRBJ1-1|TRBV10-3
AISDRATGAGAEAF
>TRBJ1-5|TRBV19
ASSIDQGTGQPQH
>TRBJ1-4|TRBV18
ASIAQGLANEKLF
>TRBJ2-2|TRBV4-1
ASSLEGLDTGELF
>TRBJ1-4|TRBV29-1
SVDGLPGQGEKLF
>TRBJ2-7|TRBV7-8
ASSLSVEGLAGRYEQY
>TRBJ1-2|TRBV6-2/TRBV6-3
ASSYPGASDYGYT
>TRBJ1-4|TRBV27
ASSFRKPGTGGAEKLF
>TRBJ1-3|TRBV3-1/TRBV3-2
ASSQRGNTIY
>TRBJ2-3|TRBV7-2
ASSLERWSNTDTQY
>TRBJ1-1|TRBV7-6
ASSSTRTGVNTEAF
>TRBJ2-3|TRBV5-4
ASSPGLAGERDTQY
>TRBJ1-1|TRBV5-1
ASSPKYQSGEAF
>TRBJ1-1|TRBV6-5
ASSTWTGGDTEAF
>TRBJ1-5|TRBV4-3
ASSQFQGNNQPQH
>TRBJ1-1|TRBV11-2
ASSASPGTEAF
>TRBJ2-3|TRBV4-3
ASSRARGEDTQY
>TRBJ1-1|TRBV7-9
ASSHGNTEAF
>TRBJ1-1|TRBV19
ASSPQGRNTEAF
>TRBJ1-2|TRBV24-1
ATSDSGQNYGYT
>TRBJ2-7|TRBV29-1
SVTPGTNYEQY
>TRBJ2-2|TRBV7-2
ASSPYRGNTGELF
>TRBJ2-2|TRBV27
ASSLWQSGELF
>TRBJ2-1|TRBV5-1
ASRVSSEYNEQF
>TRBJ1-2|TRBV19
ASSIEGRDGYT
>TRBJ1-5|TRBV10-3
AISESGGFSNQPQH
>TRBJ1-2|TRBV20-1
SASEAMPNYGYT
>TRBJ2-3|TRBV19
ASSTGLLRTDTQY
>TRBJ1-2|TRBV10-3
AISDYQGGDGYT
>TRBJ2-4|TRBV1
TSSQWREQAKNIQY
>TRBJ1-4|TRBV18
ASSEQEPTIEKLF
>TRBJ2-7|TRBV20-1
SASSSGRPTYEQY
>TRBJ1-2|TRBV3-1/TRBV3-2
ASSQVGTGSYGYT
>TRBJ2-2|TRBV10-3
AISELAENTGELF
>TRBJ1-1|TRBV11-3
ASTLEGADTEAF
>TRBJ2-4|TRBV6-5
ASSPTGAENIQY
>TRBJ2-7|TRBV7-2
ASSLDFSGGSGEQY
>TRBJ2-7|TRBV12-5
ASGDRTSGPYEQY
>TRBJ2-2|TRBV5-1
ASSLAGTANTGELF
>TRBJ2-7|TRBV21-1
ASSKYSGAEQY